A single sample is the source of the 4 T cell receptor beta chains below, sequenced in a study of T-cell reconstitution after alpha-beta-depleted transplantation in children. The TCRbeta library incorporated unique molecular identifiers. Via MiXCR, TCRdb re-called the PCR reads, giving one row per CDR3 protein. Of 250,000 or so distinct CDR3 sequences detected, roughly 8.2% appear once; the ten largest clones hold roughly 6%. Specimen: PBMCs, mostly from graft donor cells, collected 180 days after TCRalphabeta/CD19-depleted stem cell transplant. These receptors were obtained from a male patient between 10 and 17 years old who had a stem cell transplant for acute lymphoblastic leukemia, so the T cells may come from the graft donor.

The chain couples TRBV4-2 to TRBJ2-7; 9 nucleotides align to TRBD1. There are 15 residues in the CDR3. CDR1 and CDR2 (germline): LGHNA, YNFKEQ. J lost 7 bases, V lost 8 bases, and 15 bases had no gene match. CDR3 loop: CASGLGTGKAREQYF. CDR3 coding DNA: TGTGCCAGCGGCCTCGGGACAGGGAAGGCTAGGGAGCAGTACTTC.

This clonotype occurred many times. The chain employs TRBV7-2 and TRBJ1-5; TRBD1 matches 9 bases. V lost 3 bases and J lost 6; bases outside the gene matches: 6. The CDR3 length is 15 residues. Germline loops: CDR1 SGHTA, CDR2 FQGNSA. CDR3 region: CASSFWTGDAQPQHF. CDR3 DNA sequence: TGTGCCAGCAGCTTCTGGACAGGGGACGCTCAGCCCCAGCATTTT. The variable domain in full, completed from reference TRBV7-2 and TRBJ1-5, reads GAGVSQSPSNKVTEKGKDVELRCDPISGHTALYWYRQSLGQGLEFLIYFQGNSAPDKSGLPSDRFSAERTGGSVSTLTIQRTQQEDSAVYLCASSFWTGDAQPQHFGDGTRLSIL.

This clonotype was seen many times. The chain employs TRBV12-3 or TRBV12-4 and TRBJ2-4; TRBD2 agrees at 14 bases. V was pared by 6 bases and J by 9 bases, with 10 bases of the junction left unmatched. The CDR3 covers 16 residues. The CDR3 DNA follows: TGTGCCAGCAGCCTGACTAGCGGGAGGGTCCCCGGCATTCAGTACTTC. It specifies CASSLTSGRVPGIQYF.

This clonotype was found a few times. V gene TRBV19 combines with J gene TRBJ1-6; 7 bases align to TRBD1. The germline V gene has CDR1 LNHDA and CDR2 SQIVND (reference sequence). V was pared by 3 bases and J by 3 bases, with 2 bases of the junction left unmatched. This CDR3 region has 15 residues. The chain's CDR3 is CASSIGQDYNSPLHF. CDR3 nucleotides: TGTGCCAGTAGTATCGGACAGGACTATAATTCACCCCTCCACTTT.